The 27 T cell receptor beta chains reported below all come from one sample, sequenced in a study of CD8 T cells in Susac syndrome. It was with random hexamers that about 0.45 to 1 ug RNA was reverse transcribed. MiXCR, run by TCRdb on the immunoSEQ multiplex PCR reads, gives a single entry per CDR3 protein. The sample carries approximately 130,000 distinct CDR3 sequences, around 94% recorded once. Material: CD4+ T cells from PBMCs. The source of these receptors is a human donor in good health.

The chain is built from TRBV7-9 and TRBJ1-2; no clear D. The CDR3 has 14 residues. The germline V gene encodes CDR1 SEHNR and CDR2 FQNEAQ (reference sequence). V was pared by 5 bases and J by 4 bases, with 14 bases between. The CDR3 nucleotides are TGTGCCAGCAGCCCGGCCGGTGTTGGCTATGGCTACACCTTC. This translates into CASSPAGVGYGYTF.

This chain uses TRBV5-1 with TRBJ2-5; TRBD2 matches 8 bases. Unmatched junction bases numbered 5, after V lost 0 bases and J lost 4 bases. This CDR3 has 15 residues. Germline CDR1 and CDR2: SGHRS and YFSETQ. The DNA of the CDR3 is TGCGCCAGCAGCTTGGGACAGCGGGAGCTAGAGACCCAGTACTTC. Residues: CASSLGQRELETQYF.

This chain joins TRBV7-2 and TRBJ2-5; 10 bases map to TRBD2. Germline CDR1 and CDR2: SGHTA and FQGNSA. CDR3 length: 15 amino acids. V gave up 2 bases and J gave up 2 bases; unmatched junction bases: 2. As DNA, the CDR3 is TGTGCCAGCAGCTTATCACTAGCGGGGCAAGAGACCCAGTACTTC. Translating it yields CASSLSLAGQETQYF.

J is TRBJ2-1 and V is TRBV12-3 or TRBV12-4; possibly TRBD2 for D (6 bases). This CDR3 region has 14 residues. V lost 6 bases, J lost 6 bases, and 15 bases lay in between. This CDR3 reads CASSRTNQFNEQFF. The CDR3 DNA sequence: TGTGCCAGCAGCCGGACTAACCAATTCAATGAGCAGTTCTTC.

V gene TRBV19 combines with J gene TRBJ2-1; 8 bases align to TRBD2. Germline CDR1 LNHDA, CDR2 SQIVND (reference sequence). This CDR3 contains 15 residues. Trimming removed 7 bases from V and 2 bases from J; junction bases left unmatched: 7. CDR3 sequence reads: CASTVSGRPYNEQFF. DNA of the CDR3: TGTGCCAGTACCGTAAGCGGGAGACCCTACAATGAGCAGTTCTTC.

This sequence joins TRBV30 and TRBJ1-5; TRBD1 might be the D (5 bases). The germline gives CDR1 GTSNPN, CDR2 SVGIG (reference sequence). CDR3 length equals 13 residues. Trimming took off 7 bases at V and 2 bases at J, with 12 bases between the two ends. The chain's CDR3 is CASSGTGNQPQHF. The DNA for the CDR3 is TGTGCCTCCTCCGGGACCGGCAATCAGCCCCAGCATTTT.

This chain joins TRBV5-1 and TRBJ2-2, with TRBD2 identical over 13 bases. This CDR3 is 18 amino acids long. Trimming took 3 bases from V and 6 from J; bases not matched to a gene: 11. Looked up from germline, CDR1 is SGHRS and CDR2 is YFSETQ. The DNA of the CDR3 is TGCGCCAGCAGCTCTCCAGGGACTAGCGGGGTCCCCGCCGGGGAGCTGTTTTTT. It specifies CASSSPGTSGVPAGELFF. The whole variable domain, filled in from reference TRBV5-1 and TRBJ2-2, reads KAGVTQTPRYLIKTRGQQVTLSCSPISGHRSVSWYQQTPGQGLQFLFEYFSETQRNKGNFPGRFSGRQFSNSRSEMNVSTLELGDSALYLCASSSPGTSGVPAGELFFGEGSRLTVL.

This chain uses TRBV5-1 with TRBJ1-4, with D perhaps TRBD1 (6 bases). The germline gives CDR1 SGHRS, CDR2 YFSETQ. The CDR3 consists of 13 residues. Trimming removed 4 bases from V and 8 bases from J, with 12 bases in between. The CDR3 here is CASSEPTGEKLFF. The CDR3 nucleotides read TGCGCCAGCAGCGAGCCGACAGGAGAAAAACTGTTTTTT. Looking up the rest from reference TRBV5-1 and TRBJ1-4 gives the full variable domain: KAGVTQTPRYLIKTRGQQVTLSCSPISGHRSVSWYQQTPGQGLQFLFEYFSETQRNKGNFPGRFSGRQFSNSRSEMNVSTLELGDSALYLCASSEPTGEKLFFGSGTQLSVL.

The V and J genes are TRBV7-3 and TRBJ2-1; D possibly uses TRBD1 or TRBD2 (6 bases each). CDR1 and CDR2 (germline): SGHTA, FQGTGA. V was shortened by 3 bases and J by 3 bases, with 12 bases between the two germline ends. The CDR3 has 15 residues. CDR3: CASSFRGDVYNEQFF. The CDR3 nucleotides read TGTGCCAGCAGCTTTAGGGGGGATGTCTACAATGAGCAGTTCTTC.

This chain uses TRBV6-2 or TRBV6-3 with TRBJ2-1; D call uncertain. V was clipped by 2 bases and J by 5 bases, with 4 bases between them. CDR1 is MNHEY, CDR2 SVGEGT, per germline. This CDR3 contains 12 residues. The DNA for the CDR3 is TGTGCCAGCAGTTACGGTAACAATGAGCAGTTCTTC. Translating it yields CASSYGNNEQFF.

V and J are TRBV7-8 and TRBJ1-1; a weak D match, TRBD1 (6 bases). Germline loops: CDR1 SGHVS, CDR2 FQNEAQ. V shed 3 bases and J shed 4 bases, with 9 bases lying between them. CDR3 length equals 13 residues. CDR3: CASSFQGSTEAFF. In DNA form, the CDR3 reads TGTGCCAGCAGCTTCCAGGGGTCCACTGAAGCTTTCTTT.

The chain is built from TRBV6-1 and TRBJ2-1, with D possibly called TRBD1 or TRBD2 (6 bases each). The CDR3 sequence is 17 residues long. Deletions cut 6 bases from V and 0 bases from J, with 18 bases between. Per germline, CDR1 MNHNS and CDR2 SASEGT. The CDR3 coding sequence is TGTGCCAGCAGCCAGGGACACGGGACTCCCTCCTACAATGAGCAGTTCTTC. Translated, it gives CASSQGHGTPSYNEQFF.

The chain links TRBV29-1 to TRBJ1-5; 7 positions match TRBD1. The V gene's germline CDR1 is SQVTM and CDR2 ANQGSEA. Trimming at V came to 5 bases and at J to 11 bases, leaving 12 bases not matched to a gene. The CDR3 length is 13 residues. The CDR3 DNA reads as TGCAGCGTTTCCACAGGGGTAGAGATGGCCCAGCATTTT. This sequence encodes CSVSTGVEMAQHF.

The V gene is TRBV28, the J gene TRBJ2-7; no clear D gene. Trimming shortened V by 8 bases and J by 7 bases, and 6 bases separated the two germline ends. The CDR3 runs to 9 residues. Germline values: CDR1 MDHEN, CDR2 SYDVKM. In nucleotides, the CDR3 is TGTGCCAGCGGCAGGGAGCAGTACTTC. Residues: CASGREQYF.

Only a few counts were recorded for this clonotype. This rearrangement joins TRBV7-2 to TRBJ2-7; perhaps TRBD2 as D (5 bases). V was pared by 2 bases and J by 4 bases, with 6 bases between. Per the germline V gene, CDR1 is SGHTA and CDR2 is FQGNSA. There are 12 residues in the CDR3. As DNA, the CDR3 is TGTGCCAGCAGCTTACGGGGATACGAGCAGTACTTC. Translated, it gives CASSLRGYEQYF.

In its sample, this clonotype was seen once. The V and J genes are TRBV19 and TRBJ2-1; D might be TRBD1 or TRBD2, each matching 5 bases. The V gene's germline CDR1 is LNHDA and CDR2 SQIVND (reference sequence). Trimming left V 3 bases short and J 5 bases short, with 17 bases between. This CDR3 is built from 16 residues. DNA for the CDR3: TGTGCCAGTAGTATGCTGGGCCTAGGGGACGACAATGAGCAGTTCTTC. Translated, it gives CASSMLGLGDDNEQFF.

The chain employs TRBV3-1 and TRBJ2-3, with 7 bases identical to TRBD1. CDR3 size: 17 residues. The ends lost 2 bases at V and 1 base at J; junction bases unmatched: 9. Germline-derived CDR1 and CDR2 are LGHDT and YNNKEL (reference sequence). The DNA of the CDR3 is TGTGCCAGCAGCCAATCCCAGGGGGTCCCCCGCACAGATACGCAGTATTTT. Its translation is CASSQSQGVPRTDTQYF.

V and J are TRBV6-6 and TRBJ2-5; D possibly corresponds to TRBD2 (6 bases). The CDR3 extends over 16 amino acids. Germline V CDR1 and CDR2: MNHNY, SVGAGI (reference sequence). Trimming took 4 bases from V and 3 from J, leaving 18 bases between them. The CDR3 nucleotides are TGTGCCAGCAGTTTCCCCCCGGGAGTGGGTGAAGAGACCCAGTACTTC. Its protein is CASSFPPGVGEETQYF.

The rearrangement joins TRBV7-2 to TRBJ1-5, with 8 nucleotides matching TRBD1. The CDR3 length is 14 residues. Germline V gene sequence: CDR1 SGHTA, CDR2 FQGNSA. After removal of 1 base from V and 6 bases from J, the junction contained 2 bases not matched to a gene. The CDR3 nucleotides read TGTGCCAGCAGCTTAGGACAGGGGAGTCAGCCCCAGCATTTT. It translates to CASSLGQGSQPQHF.

The V call is TRBV11-2, the J call TRBJ2-1; possibly TRBD1 or TRBD2 for D (6 bases each). The CDR3 spans 14 residues. CDR1 is SGHAT, CDR2 FQNNGV, per germline. Between the trimmed V and J ends, which lost 2 bases and 8 bases, there was a span of 13 bases. CDR3 in DNA: TGTGCCAGCAGCTTAAACATAGGGGGGTATGAGCAGTTCTTC. Amino acid sequence: CASSLNIGGYEQFF.

This chain connects TRBV29-1 to TRBJ2-2; D might be TRBD2 (5 bases). The CDR3 covers 14 residues. CDR1 and CDR2 (germline): SQVTM, ANQGSEA. Trimming left V 7 bases short and J 2 bases short, with 14 bases between. As DNA, the CDR3 is TGCAGCGGTCGCCGGGGTGGCAACACCGGGGAGCTGTTTTTT. Translation: CSGRRGGNTGELFF.

The genes are TRBV18 and TRBJ1-1; 7 bases agree with TRBD1. V lost 3 bases and J lost 0; bases outside the gene matches: 4. Germline-derived CDR1 and CDR2 are KGHSH and LQKENI. The CDR3 has 15 residues. Written as DNA, the CDR3 is TGTGCCAGCTCACCCAGGGACAGCTTGAACACTGAAGCTTTCTTT. Translating it yields CASSPRDSLNTEAFF.

The rearrangement uses TRBV6-2 or TRBV6-3 and TRBJ2-2; possibly TRBD2 for D (6 bases). V lost 0 bases to trimming and J lost 3 bases, with 17 bases between them. This CDR3 region has 18 residues. CDR1 MNHEY and CDR2 SVGEGT come from the germline V gene. The CDR3 protein is CASSYSRNRGFDTGELFF. The CDR3 DNA follows: TGTGCCAGCAGTTACTCGAGGAATCGGGGGTTTGACACCGGGGAGCTGTTTTTT.

CDR3 loop: CASSSRTGGQETQYF. The CDR3 DNA reads as TGCGCCAGCAGCTCCCGAACAGGAGGACAAGAGACCCAGTACTTC. The V gene is TRBV5-1, the J gene TRBJ2-5; D assignment may be TRBD1 or TRBD2 (5 bases each). CDR3 length equals 15 residues. Germline V CDR1 and CDR2: SGHRS, YFSETQ. Trimming left V 3 bases short and J 2 bases short, with 14 bases between.

This rearrangement joins TRBV20-1 to TRBJ2-6; no clear D. The CDR3 is 14 residues long. From germline, CDR1 is DFQATT and CDR2 SNEGSKA (reference sequence). V dropped 3 bases and J dropped 0 bases, with 6 bases sitting between them. CDR3 nucleotides: TGCAGTGCTAGGTCGGACTCTGGGGCCAACGTCCTGACTTTC. Translating it yields CSARSDSGANVLTF.

The V and J genes are TRBV28 and TRBJ2-7, with a weak D call TRBD2 (6 bases). V shed 5 bases and J shed 4 bases, with 21 bases lying between them. The CDR3 contains 16 residues. Germline CDR1 reads MDHEN; CDR2 reads SYDVKM. CDR3 protein: CASSPADYPSGYEQYF. Here the CDR3 DNA reads TGTGCCAGCAGTCCGGCGGACTACCCTTCCGGTTACGAGCAGTACTTC.

The genes are TRBV18 and TRBJ2-7; tentative D call: TRBD2 (5 bases). Germline V lookup: CDR1 KGHSH, CDR2 LQKENI. The length of the CDR3 is 15 residues. V was shortened by 2 bases and J by 4 bases, with 15 bases between the two germline ends. CDR3 loop: CASSPATTIGYEQYF. In DNA, the CDR3 is TGTGCCAGCTCACCAGCGACTACCATAGGGTACGAGCAGTACTTC.